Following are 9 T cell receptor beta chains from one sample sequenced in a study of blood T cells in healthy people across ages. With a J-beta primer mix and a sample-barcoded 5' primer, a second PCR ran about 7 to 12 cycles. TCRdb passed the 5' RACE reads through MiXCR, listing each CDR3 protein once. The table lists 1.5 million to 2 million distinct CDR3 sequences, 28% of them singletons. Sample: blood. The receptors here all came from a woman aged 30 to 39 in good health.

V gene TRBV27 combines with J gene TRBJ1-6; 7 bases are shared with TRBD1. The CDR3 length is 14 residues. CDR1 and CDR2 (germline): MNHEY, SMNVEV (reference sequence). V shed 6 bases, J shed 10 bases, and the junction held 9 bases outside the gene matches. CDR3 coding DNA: TGTGCCAGCAGGGCTCAGGGGGAAAGATCACCCCTCCACTTT. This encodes CASRAQGERSPLHF.

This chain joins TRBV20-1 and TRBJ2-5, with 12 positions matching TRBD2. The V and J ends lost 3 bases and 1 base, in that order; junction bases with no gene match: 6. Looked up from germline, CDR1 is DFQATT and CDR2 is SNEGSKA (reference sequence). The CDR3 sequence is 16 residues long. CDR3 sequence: CSARGQLAGGQETQYF. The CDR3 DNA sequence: TGCAGTGCTAGGGGTCAACTAGCGGGGGGCCAAGAGACCCAGTACTTC.

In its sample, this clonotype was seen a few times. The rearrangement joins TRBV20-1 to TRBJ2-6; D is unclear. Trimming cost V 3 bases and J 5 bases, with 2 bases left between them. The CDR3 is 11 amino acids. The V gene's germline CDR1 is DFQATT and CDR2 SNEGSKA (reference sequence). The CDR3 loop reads CSASRANVLTF. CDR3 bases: TGCAGTGCTAGTAGGGCCAACGTCCTGACTTTC.

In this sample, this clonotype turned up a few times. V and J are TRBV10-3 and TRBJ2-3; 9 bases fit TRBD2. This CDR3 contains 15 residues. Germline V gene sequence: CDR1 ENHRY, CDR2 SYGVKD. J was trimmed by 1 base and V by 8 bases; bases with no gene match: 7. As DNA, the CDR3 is TGTGCCATCGTGGCTAGCGGGGACCGCACAGATACGCAGTATTTT. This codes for CAIVASGDRTDTQYF.

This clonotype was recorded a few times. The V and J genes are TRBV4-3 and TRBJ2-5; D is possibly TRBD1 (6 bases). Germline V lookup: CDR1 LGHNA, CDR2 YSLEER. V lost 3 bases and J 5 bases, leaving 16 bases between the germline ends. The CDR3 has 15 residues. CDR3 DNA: TGCGCCAGCAGCCAGGGGCCACGAGGGGGTGAGACCCAGTACTTC. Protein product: CASSQGPRGGETQYF.

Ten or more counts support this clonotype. Here the CDR3 DNA reads TGTGCCAGCAGCCACCGACAGGGCTCCTACGAGCAGTACTTC. Amino acid sequence: CASSHRQGSYEQYF. The J gene is TRBJ2-7, the V gene TRBV9; 7 bases agree with TRBD1. Losses at the gene ends were 4 bases for V and 0 bases for J; bases not matched to a gene: 4. Germline loops: CDR1 SGDLS, CDR2 YYNGEE. The CDR3 length is 14 residues.

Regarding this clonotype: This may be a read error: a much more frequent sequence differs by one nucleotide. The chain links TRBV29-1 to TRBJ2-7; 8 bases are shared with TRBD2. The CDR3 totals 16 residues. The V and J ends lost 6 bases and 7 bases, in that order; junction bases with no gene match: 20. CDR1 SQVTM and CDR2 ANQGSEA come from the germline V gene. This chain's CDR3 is CSVPEGVAGSYNEQYF. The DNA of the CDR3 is TGCAGCGTCCCCGAAGGTGTAGCGGGATCCTACAATGAGCAGTACTTC.

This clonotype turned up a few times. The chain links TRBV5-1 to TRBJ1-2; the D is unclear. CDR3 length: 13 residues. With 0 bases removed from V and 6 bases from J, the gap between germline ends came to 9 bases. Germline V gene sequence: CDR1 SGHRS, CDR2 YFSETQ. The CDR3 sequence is CASSLVGQDGYTF. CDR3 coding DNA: TGCGCCAGCAGCTTGGTAGGCCAGGATGGCTACACCTTC.

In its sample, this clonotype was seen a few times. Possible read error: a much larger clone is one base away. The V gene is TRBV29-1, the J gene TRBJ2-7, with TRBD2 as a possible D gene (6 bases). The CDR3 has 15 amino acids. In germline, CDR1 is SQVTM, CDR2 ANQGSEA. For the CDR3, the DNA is TGCGGCGTTGAATCCGAACTCCGGGGGTCCTACGAGCAGTACTTC. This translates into CGVESELRGSYEQYF.